The 8 T cell receptor beta chains below were found in one sample sequenced in a study of spatial heterogeneity in lung cancer (dated by TCRdb to about 2019). Per the publication, the time point label means: blood at routine non-recurrence follow-up after resection. Library creation used 5' RACE. The instrument was a NextSeq 500. TCRdb redid the processing of the public reads, applying fastp at Q25 and MiXCR, and retained in-frame beta chains. Identical CDR3 protein sequences are pooled into one entry, listed with their most common genes and DNA. Across this sample there are about 47,000 distinct CDR3 sequences, with over 9.5% seen only once. The top ten hold roughly 32% of the sample. This specimen consisted of PBMCs, obtained at follow-up. The receptors come from a male donor with early-stage non-small cell lung cancer.

This clonotype was counted ten times or more. The V and J genes are TRBV3-1 and TRBJ1-1, with 7 bases matching TRBD1. The CDR3 is made up of 12 amino acids. The V segment lost 4 bases and the J segment 8 bases; nucleotides outside the gene matches: 4. In germline, CDR1 is LGHDT, CDR2 YNNKEL (reference sequence). CDR3 DNA: TGTGCCAGCAGCCGGGGGACAGTCGAAGCTTTCTTT. Translation: CASSRGTVEAFF.

The genes are TRBV12-3 or TRBV12-4 and TRBJ2-7, with TRBD2 matching 8 bases. V lost 7 bases to trimming and J lost 6 bases; unmatched junction nucleotides: 17. This CDR3 region has 16 residues. CDR3 coding DNA: TGTGCCAGCACCTCACGTAGGGGACTAGGGGCCGGCGAGCAGTACTTC. Its translation: CASTSRRGLGAGEQYF.

This clonotype was seen many times. The rearrangement uses TRBV6-5 and TRBJ2-6; 8 bases are shared with TRBD1. This CDR3 comprises 20 residues. Germline V gene data show CDR1 as MNHEY and CDR2 as SVGAGI. The trim removed 2 bases at V and 0 bases at J, leaving 12 bases unmatched. This CDR3 is CASSYDLPGQARSGANVLTF. In DNA form, the CDR3 reads TGTGCCAGCAGTTACGACCTTCCGGGACAGGCCCGCTCTGGGGCCAACGTCCTGACTTTC.

This clonotype has ten or more counts. V gene TRBV5-6 combines with J gene TRBJ2-1, with 13 positions matching TRBD2. This CDR3 has 16 residues. V lost 2 bases, J lost 5 bases, and 4 bases stayed unmatched. Per the germline V gene, CDR1 is SGHDT and CDR2 is YYEEEE. The CDR3 loop is CASSLPGTSGDNEQFF. CDR3 nucleotide sequence: TGTGCCAGCAGCTTACCGGGGACTAGCGGGGACAATGAGCAGTTCTTC.

The rearrangement joins TRBV20-1 to TRBJ1-3; 10 positions agree with TRBD1. Trimming took 0 bases from V and 8 from J; bases not matched to a gene: 7. Germline-derived CDR1 and CDR2 are DFQATT and SNEGSKA (reference sequence). This CDR3 region has 15 residues. The CDR3 nucleotides are TGCAGTGCTAGAGAACAAGGGGACAGGGGTTACACCATATATTTT. Translating it yields CSAREQGDRGYTIYF.

The sample holds a few counts of this clonotype. This chain connects TRBV5-1 to TRBJ2-5; 9 positions match TRBD2. Germline assignment: CDR1 SGHRS and CDR2 YFSETQ. CDR3 length: 16 residues. V lost 3 bases and J lost 3; bases outside the gene matches: 9. This CDR3 reads CASSSTLAGLEETQYF. CDR3 in DNA: TGCGCCAGCAGCTCCACCCTAGCGGGGTTAGAAGAGACCCAGTACTTC.

This clonotype was recorded at least ten times. The V call is TRBV12-3 or TRBV12-4, the J call TRBJ2-5; 9 bases fit TRBD1. CDR3 length: 14 residues. The J segment lost 9 bases and the V segment lost 1 base, leaving 6 bases of the junction unmatched. In DNA, the CDR3 is TGTGCCAGCAGTTTAGGCACAGGGGGCGAGGCCCAGTACTTC. It specifies CASSLGTGGEAQYF.

This clonotype was recorded many times. The chain combines TRBV6-6 with TRBJ1-1; D gene uncertain. This CDR3 spans 10 amino acids. The V end lost 8 bases, the J end lost 11 bases, and 12 bases lay between the germline ends. Germline V gene sequence: CDR1 MNHNY, CDR2 SVGAGI (reference sequence). In DNA, the CDR3 is TGTGCCAGCTTGGGAACGGAGGCTTTCTTT. The encoded protein is CASLGTEAFF.